What follows are 30 T cell receptor beta chains derived from one specimen sequenced in a study of shared clonotypes between healthy human individuals. The method was immunoSEQ multiplex PCR; TCRdb's version includes in-frame clones alone and lacks a portion of them. Of about 2.4 million clones listed, under 95% are singletons. Sequencing was carried out using naive CD4+ T cells from PBMCs. Specified subset: CD45RA+ positively selected. Receptor source: a young man in good health. Some clones in this sample may be carry-over from other donors' samples.

The genes are TRBV2 and TRBJ2-2; no clear D. CDR1 SNHLY and CDR2 FYNNEI come from the germline V gene. This CDR3 has 15 residues. The V and J ends lost 8 bases and 2 bases respectively, with 15 bases between them. The CDR3 is CASSPIGPNTGELFF. DNA for the CDR3: TGTGCCAGCTCGCCCATAGGACCTAACACCGGGGAGCTGTTTTTT.

This sequence joins TRBV6-5 and TRBJ2-7; D is uncertain. The germline V and J ends were trimmed by 2 bases and 3 bases, with 11 bases remaining between them. The length of the CDR3 is 14 residues. The germline CDR1 and CDR2 sequences are MNHEY and SVGAGI. This CDR3 reads CASSYLGRNYEQYF. CDR3 sequence (DNA): TGTGCCAGCAGTTACCTCGGCAGAAACTACGAGCAGTACTTC.

The rearrangement uses TRBV10-2 and TRBJ2-1; D is unresolved. The germline V gene has CDR1 WSHSY and CDR2 SAAADI. This CDR3 spans 14 amino acids. Trimming pared 2 bases from V and 4 bases from J, leaving 9 bases between. CDR3 in DNA: TGCGCCAGCAGTGAGCACAGACCTTACAATGAGCAGTTCTTC. It encodes CASSEHRPYNEQFF.

This chain connects TRBV9 to TRBJ2-5, with 11 bases lining up with TRBD2. After removal of 0 bases from V and 6 bases from J, the junction contained 13 bases not matched to a gene. The CDR3 has 18 amino acids. Germline V lookup: CDR1 SGDLS, CDR2 YYNGEE. The CDR3 bases are TGTGCCAGCAGCGTAGGTGGGGGACTAGCGGAACAAATGAAGACCCAGTACTTC. Amino acids: CASSVGGGLAEQMKTQYF.

Regarding this clone: This CDR3 is also generated by other DNA sequences in the sample. The chain uses TRBV2 and TRBJ1-2, with 10 bases identical to TRBD1. The CDR3 sequence is 13 residues long. In germline, CDR1 is SNHLY, CDR2 FYNNEI. J lost 5 bases, V lost 6 bases, and 3 bases had no gene match. Here the CDR3 DNA reads TGTGCCAGCAGCGGACAGGGGGGGTATGGCTACACCTTC. It encodes CASSGQGGYGYTF.

J is TRBJ2-3 and V is TRBV5-1; 13 bases line up with TRBD2. Germline trimming cut 4 bases from V and 1 base from J; bases unmatched to any gene: 9. The CDR3 covers 18 residues. In germline, CDR1 is SGHRS, CDR2 YFSETQ. CDR3 DNA: TGCGCCAGCAGCCGGGGACTAGCGGGGACGCCTGGCACAGATACGCAGTATTTT. Encoded protein: CASSRGLAGTPGTDTQYF.

The rearrangement links TRBV20-1 to TRBJ1-1; D not certain. V shed 6 bases and J shed 11 bases, with 10 bases lying between them. Germline lookup yields CDR1 DFQATT and CDR2 SNEGSKA (reference sequence). This CDR3 is built from 9 residues. The DNA for the CDR3 is TGCAGTGCCGATTGGGAGGCTTTCTTT. This codes for CSADWEAFF.

V gene TRBV2 combines with J gene TRBJ2-3, with D perhaps assigned TRBD1 or TRBD2 (5 bases each). The CDR3 totals 15 residues. The V gene lost 6 bases and the J gene lost 2 bases, with 15 bases spanning the gap. The V gene's germline CDR1 is SNHLY and CDR2 FYNNEI. The CDR3 bases are TGTGCCAGCAGATGGAGAGGGGAGACCACAGATACGCAGTATTTT. It is translated as CASRWRGETTDTQYF.

The chain has TRBV5-6 and TRBJ2-3; D is unresolved. The CDR3 contains 13 residues. V was pared by 5 bases and J by 0 bases, with 7 bases between. Germline loops: CDR1 SGHDT, CDR2 YYEEEE. The CDR3 sequence: CASRWGSTDTQYF. The CDR3 nucleotides read TGTGCCAGCAGATGGGGAAGCACAGATACGCAGTATTTT.

The rearrangement links TRBV18 to TRBJ2-1; D remains ambiguous. CDR1 is KGHSH and CDR2 is LQKENI in the germline V gene. V gave up 0 bases and J gave up 7 bases, with 7 bases separating them. CDR3 length: 13 residues. The CDR3 DNA reads as TGTGCCAGCTCACCACCGGTCGTAAATGAGCAGTTCTTC. Its protein is CASSPPVVNEQFF.

The J gene is TRBJ2-5, the V gene TRBV6-1, with a possible D match to TRBD1 (5 bases). The CDR3 loop spans 15 amino acids. V was pared by 11 bases and J by 5 bases, with 24 bases between. The germline V gene has CDR1 MNHNS and CDR2 SASEGT. The CDR3 loop is CASSIRGGGVETQYF. In DNA, the CDR3 is TGTGCCTCATCAATAAGGGGCGGTGGTGTGGAGACCCAGTACTTC.

The chain uses TRBV29-1 and TRBJ2-3, with D perhaps matching TRBD2 (5 bases). Germline values: CDR1 SQVTM, CDR2 ANQGSEA. The ends were cut back, 4 bases at V and 6 bases at J, with 17 bases in the middle. The CDR3 length is 14 residues. The CDR3 protein is CSVVTGSRRDTQYF. The CDR3 DNA sequence: TGCAGCGTTGTGACGGGGTCCCGTAGGGATACGCAGTATTTT.

The chain has TRBV7-8 and TRBJ2-7; maybe TRBD1 (6 bases). There are 13 residues in the CDR3. The germline CDR1 and CDR2 sequences are SGHVS and FQNEAQ. The V gene lost 8 bases and the J gene lost 3 bases, with 14 bases spanning the gap. The DNA of the CDR3 is TGTGCCAGCCAGAGGGGGTTAGACTACGAGCAGTACTTC. It encodes CASQRGLDYEQYF.

The chain carries TRBV11-2 and TRBJ2-7; 8 bases are shared with TRBD2. The germline gives CDR1 SGHAT, CDR2 FQNNGV. Unmatched junction bases numbered 9, after V lost 5 bases and J lost 0 bases. CDR3 size: 16 residues. Here the CDR3 DNA reads TGTGCCAGCAGCCCAAGACTAGCGCGTAGCTCCTACGAGCAGTACTTC. Translating gives CASSPRLARSSYEQYF.

V and J are TRBV19 and TRBJ1-5; maybe TRBD1 (5 bases). Germline assignment: CDR1 LNHDA and CDR2 SQIVND (reference sequence). Trimming left V 3 bases short and J 2 bases short, with 8 bases between. The CDR3 runs 14 residues. The CDR3: CASSMVRGNQPQHF. The CDR3 DNA reads TGTGCCAGTAGTATGGTCAGGGGCAATCAGCCCCAGCATTTT.

The J gene is TRBJ2-1, the V gene TRBV7-8, with D perhaps TRBD1 or TRBD2 (5 bases each). This CDR3 region has 15 residues. Trimming left V 5 bases short and J 10 bases short, with 21 bases between. Germline V gene data show CDR1 as SGHVS and CDR2 as FQNEAQ. CDR3 coding DNA: TGTGCCAGCAGCCTGGGGACGAGACTATCGGAGGAGCAGTTCTTC. Translation gives CASSLGTRLSEEQFF.

On this clone itself: This sample also contains other DNA sequences that code for the same CDR3. The chain couples TRBV11-3 to TRBJ2-2; D is undetermined. CDR1 and CDR2 (germline): SGHNT, YENEEA. Between the trimmed V and J ends, which lost 2 bases and 5 bases, there was a span of 3 bases. The CDR3 extends over 12 amino acids. DNA of the CDR3: TGTGCCAGCAGCTTATCAACCGGGGAGCTGTTTTTT. It yields the protein CASSLSTGELFF.

This chain links TRBV28 with TRBJ2-7; D remains unclear. V lost 3 bases and J lost 2, with 8 bases in between. The CDR3 spans 13 residues. Per germline, CDR1 MDHEN and CDR2 SYDVKM. CDR3: CASSLASTYEQYF. DNA for the CDR3: TGTGCCAGCAGTTTGGCCAGCACCTACGAGCAGTACTTC.

This chain connects TRBV7-2 to TRBJ1-1; no clear D. V lost 4 bases to trimming and J lost 1 base, with 10 bases between them. This CDR3 has 14 residues. Germline V CDR1 and CDR2: SGHTA, FQGNSA. In DNA, the CDR3 is TGTGCCAGCAGCTCCCGGCCCGGGAACACTGAAGCTTTCTTT. This gives the protein CASSSRPGNTEAFF.

V gene TRBV11-2 combines with J gene TRBJ1-1; TRBD1 is a possible D gene (6 bases). This CDR3 is 15 amino acids long. CDR1 and CDR2 (germline): SGHAT, FQNNGV. With 5 bases removed from V and 5 bases from J, the gap between germline ends came to 18 bases. Here the CDR3 reads CASSRAGTLGTEAFF. CDR3 sequence (DNA): TGTGCCAGCAGCCGAGCCGGGACATTGGGGACTGAAGCTTTCTTT.

This rearrangement joins TRBV2 to TRBJ1-4; 7 bases agree with TRBD1. The J segment lost 8 bases and the V segment lost 1 base, leaving 10 bases of the junction unmatched. Germline CDR1 and CDR2: SNHLY and FYNNEI. This CDR3 has 16 residues. The CDR3 DNA follows: TGTGCCAGCAGTGAAGTCCTTCGACAGGGTGGCGAAAAACTGTTTTTT. Amino acids: CASSEVLRQGGEKLFF.

The J gene is TRBJ2-7, the V gene TRBV28, with 7 nucleotides matching TRBD1. There are 15 residues in the CDR3. Germline CDR1 reads MDHEN; CDR2 reads SYDVKM. V lost 1 base and J lost 2; bases outside the gene matches: 5. In DNA, the CDR3 is TGTGCCAGCAGTTTATTCCGAGGACAGGCCTACGAGCAGTACTTC. This translates into CASSLFRGQAYEQYF.

This rearrangement joins TRBV5-6 to TRBJ1-4, with TRBD1 identical over 10 bases. The CDR3 contains 15 residues. Germline CDR1 reads SGHDT; CDR2 reads YYEEEE. V gave up 3 bases and J gave up 7 bases; unmatched junction bases: 6. CDR3 sequence (DNA): TGTGCCAGCAGCTCCGCGGGACAGGGGTTTGAAAAACTGTTTTTT. This codes for CASSSAGQGFEKLFF.

This clone was found once. The rearrangement joins TRBV5-1 to TRBJ2-7; D perhaps matches TRBD2 (6 bases). The CDR3 contains 15 residues. Germline V gene lookup returns CDR1 SGHRS and CDR2 YFSETQ. The V end lost 1 base, the J end lost 0 bases, and 11 bases lay between the germline ends. In DNA form, the CDR3 reads TGCGCCAGCAGCTTGTATGGGGGGAGCTCCTACGAGCAGTACTTC. Its protein product is CASSLYGGSSYEQYF.

The gene calls are TRBV7-2 and TRBJ1-5; D not certain. This CDR3 comprises 15 residues. CDR1 and CDR2 from the germline V gene are SGHTA and FQGNSA. V lost 5 bases and J 2 bases, leaving 13 bases between the germline ends. CDR3 sequence: CASSERTRGNQPQHF. CDR3 DNA sequence: TGTGCCAGCAGCGAAAGGACGCGGGGCAATCAGCCCCAGCATTTT.

The chain recombines TRBV5-1 with TRBJ2-2, with D maybe TRBD2 (5 bases). The V and J ends lost 0 bases and 5 bases respectively, with 11 bases between them. CDR1 and CDR2 (germline): SGHRS, YFSETQ. The CDR3 consists of 15 residues. CDR3 sequence (DNA): TGCGCCAGCAGCTTGGGAGGGCCTCAGACCGGGGAGCTGTTTTTT. Translating gives CASSLGGPQTGELFF.

CDR3 coding DNA: TGTGCCAGCTCACCACTGACCGGGATCTTAGGTGAGCAGTTCTTC. Protein sequence: CASSPLTGILGEQFF. J is TRBJ2-1 and V is TRBV18; TRBD2 is a possible D gene (5 bases). Germline CDR1 is KGHSH and CDR2 is LQKENI. The CDR3 length is 15 residues. Trimming pared 1 base from V and 9 bases from J, leaving 16 bases between.

The rearrangement uses TRBV4-1 and TRBJ2-1; 14 bases agree with TRBD2. CDR1 and CDR2 from the germline V gene are MGHRA and YSYEKL. V shed 3 bases and J 7 bases; nucleotides not matched to a gene: 5. The CDR3 totals 16 residues. CDR3 loop: CASSHPTSGRENEQFF. The CDR3 bases are TGCGCCAGCAGCCATCCGACTAGCGGGAGGGAAAATGAGCAGTTCTTC.

This chain links TRBV30 with TRBJ1-5; maybe TRBD1 (5 bases). This CDR3 has 15 residues. Germline assignment: CDR1 GTSNPN and CDR2 SVGIG (reference sequence). V was clipped by 2 bases and J by 4 bases, with 15 bases between them. In nucleotides, the CDR3 is TGTGCCTGGAGTACAACCAGGGCCTTTAATCAGCCCCAGCATTTT. Amino acid sequence: CAWSTTRAFNQPQHF.

The gene calls are TRBV5-1 and TRBJ2-6; D is unclear. Germline CDR1 SGHRS, CDR2 YFSETQ. This CDR3 contains 16 residues. V was clipped by 0 bases and J by 0 bases, with 7 bases between them. The CDR3 nucleotides read TGCGCCAGCAGCTTGGACGTTGGCTCTGGGGCCAACGTCCTGACTTTC. Its translation: CASSLDVGSGANVLTF.